The rows below give T cell receptor beta chains drawn from one sample of a study of blood T cell repertoires in COVID-19. Repertoires were generated with immunoSEQ multiplex PCR, while TCRdb's copy carries only in-frame clones and drops some. The sample has around 260,000 clones, about nine tenths seen once. Sequencing input: peripheral blood. The receptors stem from a middle-aged woman who had recovered from COVID-19. Each CDR3 is given with its conserved first and last residue. The order of the fields is D gene, V gene, J gene, clone size, CDR3 DNA, CDR3 protein. The D gene is left open where the match is weak. Clone size is not always given. Where it is, it says once, few, many or a class for expanded clones.

d_gene: NA
v_gene: TRBV21-1
j_gene: TRBJ2-2
abundance: NA
CDR3nt: TGTGCCAGCAGCATATCCAGGGGCACCGGGGAGCTGTTTTTT
CDR3aa: CASSISRGTGELFF

d_gene: TRBD1
v_gene: TRBV5-1
j_gene: TRBJ2-7
abundance: NA
CDR3nt: TGCGCCAGCAGCGAAGGACAGGGGGCCTACGAGCAGTACTTC
CDR3aa: CASSEGQGAYEQYF

d_gene: TRBD1
v_gene: TRBV15
j_gene: TRBJ2-2
abundance: NA
CDR3nt: TGTGCCACCAGCACCTACAGGGGCCCCACCGGGGAGCTGTTTTTT
CDR3aa: CATSTYRGPTGELFF

d_gene: TRBD2
v_gene: TRBV27
j_gene: TRBJ2-1
abundance: NA
CDR3nt: TGTGCCAGCAGTCCGGGACTAGCTAAGAGCTCCTACAATGAGCAGTTCTTC
CDR3aa: CASSPGLAKSSYNEQFF

d_gene: NA
v_gene: TRBV11-3
j_gene: TRBJ2-1
abundance: NA
CDR3nt: TGTGCCAGCAGCTTAGCGGGAGATTTGAATGAGCAGTTCTTC
CDR3aa: CASSLAGDLNEQFF

d_gene: NA
v_gene: TRBV14
j_gene: TRBJ1-4
abundance: once
CDR3nt: TGTGCCAGCAGTTGGGCTAACGAAAAACTGTTTTTT
CDR3aa: CASSWANEKLFF

d_gene: NA
v_gene: TRBV16
j_gene: TRBJ1-5
abundance: NA
CDR3nt: TGTGCCAGCAGCCCGGGACACTCTAAAAATCAGCCCCAGCATTTT
CDR3aa: CASSPGHSKNQPQHF

d_gene: NA
v_gene: TRBV19
j_gene: TRBJ1-2
abundance: NA
CDR3nt: TGTGCCAGTAGTAGCACGGGGATTGGCTACACCTTC
CDR3aa: CASSSTGIGYTF

d_gene: NA
v_gene: TRBV14
j_gene: TRBJ2-5
abundance: NA
CDR3nt: TGTGCCAGCAGGGGTAGCGGTGAGACCCAGTACTTC
CDR3aa: CASRGSGETQYF

d_gene: TRBD1
v_gene: TRBV9
j_gene: TRBJ2-5
abundance: NA
CDR3nt: TGTGCCAGCAGCGGGACAGGGTTGTACCAAGAGACCCAGTACTTC
CDR3aa: CASSGTGLYQETQYF

d_gene: NA
v_gene: TRBV21-1
j_gene: TRBJ2-7
abundance: NA
CDR3nt: NA
CDR3aa: CATPLWGQGANEQYF

d_gene: NA
v_gene: TRBV15
j_gene: TRBJ1-4
abundance: NA
CDR3nt: TGTGCCACCAGCAGAGGGAGTTTTGCAACTAATGAAAAACTGTTTTTT
CDR3aa: CATSRGSFATNEKLFF

d_gene: TRBD1
v_gene: TRBV6-6
j_gene: TRBJ1-2
abundance: NA
CDR3nt: TGTGCCAGCAGAAAGAACCGGGACAGAGCTAACTATGGCTACACCTTC
CDR3aa: CASRKNRDRANYGYTF

d_gene: TRBD1
v_gene: TRBV5-4
j_gene: TRBJ1-3
abundance: NA
CDR3nt: TGTGCCAGCAGCTGGGACAGGGGGCTCTCTGGAAACACCATATATTTT
CDR3aa: CASSWDRGLSGNTIYF

d_gene: NA
v_gene: TRBV27
j_gene: TRBJ1-1
abundance: NA
CDR3nt: TGTGCCAGCAGTGAACGGGGAGAAGCTTTCTTT
CDR3aa: CASSERGEAFF

d_gene: TRBD1
v_gene: TRBV15
j_gene: TRBJ2-5
abundance: NA
CDR3nt: TGTGCCACCAGCAGCAAACAGGGGTTGTACCAAGAGACCCAGTACTTC
CDR3aa: CATSSKQGLYQETQYF

d_gene: NA
v_gene: TRBV3-1/TRBV3-2
j_gene: TRBJ1-1
abundance: few
CDR3nt: TGTGCCAGCAGCATCAATTCGGGGGGCACTGAAGCTTTCTTT
CDR3aa: CASSINSGGTEAFF

d_gene: TRBD1
v_gene: TRBV7-3
j_gene: TRBJ1-5
abundance: NA
CDR3nt: TGTGCCAGCAGCTTAGAAGGGACAGTGAGCAATCAGCCCCAGCATTTT
CDR3aa: CASSLEGTVSNQPQHF

d_gene: TRBD1
v_gene: TRBV7-9
j_gene: TRBJ1-4
abundance: NA
CDR3nt: TGTGCCAGCAGCCCCCCGGGACAGATTAATGAAAAACTGTTTTTT
CDR3aa: CASSPPGQINEKLFF

d_gene: NA
v_gene: TRBV5-1
j_gene: TRBJ2-1
abundance: NA
CDR3nt: TGCGCCAGCAGCCCGGAGTTGACAGGCCAAAAGGGGAATGAGCAGTTCTTC
CDR3aa: CASSPELTGQKGNEQFF

d_gene: TRBD1
v_gene: TRBV6-6
j_gene: TRBJ1-2
abundance: NA
CDR3nt: TGTGCCAGCAGTTCCCGGGACAGGGTCGTCTATGGCTACACCTTC
CDR3aa: CASSSRDRVVYGYTF

d_gene: TRBD1
v_gene: TRBV27
j_gene: TRBJ2-7
abundance: NA
CDR3nt: TGTGCCAGCGCACGGGGACAGGGCGACGAGCAGTACTTC
CDR3aa: CASARGQGDEQYF

d_gene: TRBD1
v_gene: TRBV19
j_gene: TRBJ1-6
abundance: NA
CDR3nt: TGTGCCAGTAGAAGGACAGGGATGGAATCACCCCTCCACTTT
CDR3aa: CASRRTGMESPLHF

d_gene: NA
v_gene: TRBV7-2
j_gene: TRBJ1-5
abundance: few
CDR3nt: TGTGCCAGCAGCTTCGGTTATAGCAATCAGCCCCAGCATTTT
CDR3aa: CASSFGYSNQPQHF

d_gene: TRBD2
v_gene: TRBV19
j_gene: TRBJ2-5
abundance: NA
CDR3nt: TGTGCCAGTACCCAAAGACTAGCGGCTGACACGGAGACCCAGTACTTC
CDR3aa: CASTQRLAADTETQYF

d_gene: NA
v_gene: TRBV19
j_gene: TRBJ2-2
abundance: NA
CDR3nt: TGTGCCAGTAGCCGGGGGTACACCGGGGAGCTGTTTTTT
CDR3aa: CASSRGYTGELFF

d_gene: TRBD2
v_gene: TRBV18
j_gene: TRBJ2-7
abundance: NA
CDR3nt: TGTGCCAGCTCACCGGGGACTAATGTGGGGGAGCAGTACTTC
CDR3aa: CASSPGTNVGEQYF

d_gene: TRBD2
v_gene: TRBV19
j_gene: TRBJ2-3
abundance: NA
CDR3nt: TGTGCCACGCACGGACTAGCGGGATATGATACGCAGTATTTT
CDR3aa: CATHGLAGYDTQYF

d_gene: TRBD1
v_gene: TRBV5-4
j_gene: TRBJ1-6
abundance: NA
CDR3nt: TGTGCCAGCAGCTTGAGGACAGGGGGCCCCCAACCCCTCCACTTT
CDR3aa: CASSLRTGGPQPLHF

d_gene: NA
v_gene: TRBV6-2/TRBV6-3
j_gene: TRBJ1-5
abundance: NA
CDR3nt: TGTGCCAGCAGCCCAAGTCTCGGGCCCCAGCATTTT
CDR3aa: CASSPSLGPQHF

d_gene: TRBD2
v_gene: TRBV11-3
j_gene: TRBJ2-2
abundance: NA
CDR3nt: TGTGCCAGCAGCCCAGGGTCGGGAGGGCGCGGGGAGCTGTTTTTT
CDR3aa: CASSPGSGGRGELFF

d_gene: TRBD2
v_gene: TRBV27
j_gene: TRBJ2-1
abundance: NA
CDR3nt: TGTGCCAGCAGTTTTTTAGCGGGAGGGCCCTACAATGAGCAGTTCTTC
CDR3aa: CASSFLAGGPYNEQFF

d_gene: TRBD2
v_gene: TRBV25-1
j_gene: TRBJ2-5
abundance: NA
CDR3nt: TGTGCCAGCAGTGCCCCGGGACTAGCGGGGCAAGAGACCCAGTACTTC
CDR3aa: CASSAPGLAGQETQYF

d_gene: TRBD2
v_gene: TRBV19
j_gene: TRBJ2-3
abundance: NA
CDR3nt: TGTGCCAGTAGTACGCTAGCGGGCACAGATACGCAGTATTTT
CDR3aa: CASSTLAGTDTQYF

d_gene: NA
v_gene: TRBV2
j_gene: TRBJ1-1
abundance: NA
CDR3nt: TGTGCCAGCAGGCGAGACCGGGACACTGAAGCTTTCTTT
CDR3aa: CASRRDRDTEAFF

d_gene: NA
v_gene: TRBV9
j_gene: TRBJ1-3
abundance: NA
CDR3nt: TGTGCCAGCAGTGAGGGCCCTGGAAACACCATATATTTT
CDR3aa: CASSEGPGNTIYF

d_gene: TRBD1
v_gene: TRBV5-1
j_gene: TRBJ1-2
abundance: NA
CDR3nt: TGCGCCAGCAGCATGGGGACAGGGGGCGATTATGGCTACACCTTC
CDR3aa: CASSMGTGGDYGYTF

d_gene: NA
v_gene: TRBV24-1
j_gene: TRBJ2-2
abundance: NA
CDR3nt: TGTGCCACCAGTCGGACGCCCCAGGGCTTCGACGGGGAGCTGTTTTTT
CDR3aa: CATSRTPQGFDGELFF

d_gene: TRBD2
v_gene: TRBV6-5
j_gene: TRBJ2-1
abundance: NA
CDR3nt: TGTGCCACCACCAAGTGGGGGGGACTCAATGAGCAGTTCTTC
CDR3aa: CATTKWGGLNEQFF

d_gene: TRBD2
v_gene: TRBV5-1
j_gene: TRBJ2-1
abundance: NA
CDR3nt: TGCGCCAGCAGCTTTACTAGCGGAGCCTACAATGAGCAGTTCTTC
CDR3aa: CASSFTSGAYNEQFF

d_gene: NA
v_gene: TRBV7-8
j_gene: TRBJ2-7
abundance: NA
CDR3nt: TGTGCCAGCAGCTTAGCGGGCACCCTAGCGTCCTACGAGCAGTACTTC
CDR3aa: CASSLAGTLASYEQYF

d_gene: NA
v_gene: TRBV5-1
j_gene: TRBJ2-5
abundance: NA
CDR3nt: TGCGCCAGCAGCTTGGGGCGGAGCCGGTCTGGGACCCAGTACTTC
CDR3aa: CASSLGRSRSGTQYF

d_gene: TRBD1
v_gene: TRBV5-1
j_gene: TRBJ1-1
abundance: NA
CDR3nt: TGCGCCAGCAGCTTGGTAGCAGGGGGCGTCCCTGAAGCTTTCTTT
CDR3aa: CASSLVAGGVPEAFF

d_gene: NA
v_gene: TRBV12-3/TRBV12-4
j_gene: TRBJ2-7
abundance: once
CDR3nt: TGTGCCAGCAGTTTAAGGGGAATCGGCGAGCAGTACTTC
CDR3aa: CASSLRGIGEQYF

d_gene: TRBD1
v_gene: TRBV5-8
j_gene: TRBJ2-5
abundance: NA
CDR3nt: TGTGCCAGCAGCTCTGGACAGGGTGGTATCGAGACCCAGTACTTC
CDR3aa: CASSSGQGGIETQYF

d_gene: TRBD2
v_gene: TRBV5-1
j_gene: TRBJ2-2
abundance: once
CDR3nt: TGCGCCAGCAGCTTGGATGCGGCGGGAGGTGGCACCGGGGAGCTGTTTTTT
CDR3aa: CASSLDAAGGGTGELFF

d_gene: NA
v_gene: TRBV19
j_gene: TRBJ2-2
abundance: few
CDR3nt: TGTGCCAGTAGTATTTCTGGAGGGCATGTCGGGGAGCTGTTTTTT
CDR3aa: CASSISGGHVGELFF

d_gene: TRBD1
v_gene: TRBV6-5
j_gene: TRBJ1-1
abundance: NA
CDR3nt: TGTGCCAGCCTCAGGGGGACAGAAGCTTTCTTT
CDR3aa: CASLRGTEAFF

d_gene: TRBD2
v_gene: TRBV4-1
j_gene: TRBJ2-1
abundance: few
CDR3nt: TGCGCCAGCAGCCACCCGGGGGGACTTCTTGTCAATGAGCAGTTCTTC
CDR3aa: CASSHPGGLLVNEQFF

d_gene: TRBD1
v_gene: TRBV5-1
j_gene: TRBJ2-3
abundance: NA
CDR3nt: TGCGCCAGCAGCCCGGACAGGGCTAAAACAGATACGCAGTATTTT
CDR3aa: CASSPDRAKTDTQYF

d_gene: TRBD2
v_gene: TRBV19
j_gene: TRBJ2-7
abundance: NA
CDR3nt: TGTGCCAGTAGTATGGGGCTAGCGGGGTACTACGAGCAGTACTTC
CDR3aa: CASSMGLAGYYEQYF

d_gene: NA
v_gene: TRBV2
j_gene: TRBJ1-1
abundance: NA
CDR3nt: TGTGCCAGCAGGGCCAACATGAACACTGAAGCTTTCTTT
CDR3aa: CASRANMNTEAFF